This TCR beta chain was obtained from a study of blood T cell repertoires in COVID-19. Germline V gene lookup returns CDR1 MNHEY and CDR2 SVGAGI. The CDR3 length is 14 residues. The V and J ends lost 7 bases and 0 bases, in that order; junction bases with no gene match: 0. The Seattle patients, enrolled during active infection, were followed longitudinally. As originally analysed: Amplification with reference gene primers provided the estimates of nucleated cell counts. Here immunoSEQ multiplex PCR was the method, and the copy in TCRdb shows in-frame clones only, minus some. That table furnishes V, J and clone size, whereas the DNA furnished D and trimming. The sample holds 70,000 to 100,000 clones, around 90% seen once.

Sequencing was done on a sample of peripheral blood. V and J are TRBV6-5 and TRBJ2-6; 7 bases are shared with TRBD1. This clonotype was obtained from a man aged 45-60 years with COVID-19, enrolled during active disease. In DNA, the CDR3 is TGTGCCAGCACAGGGGGCTCTGGGGCCAACGTCCTGACTTTC. Translation gives CASTGGSGANVLTF.